Shown below are 28 T cell receptor beta chains from a single sample sequenced in a study of blood T cells in healthy people across ages. The authors ran a second PCR of about 6 to 11 cycles using a sample-barcoded 5' primer and a J-beta primer mix. Each CDR3 protein is one row after TCRdb ran MiXCR on the 5' RACE reads. The sample yields 780,000 or so distinct CDR3 sequences, more than 55% seen once. Sequences were obtained from blood. The receptors shown here come from a man aged 40-55 years in good health.

The V call is TRBV20-1, the J call TRBJ1-2; the D gene is possibly TRBD1 (5 bases). V lost 6 bases and J 0 bases, leaving 17 bases between the germline ends. There are 15 residues in the CDR3. Germline V CDR1 and CDR2: DFQATT, SNEGSKA (reference sequence). In nucleotides, the CDR3 is TGCAGTGCCCCCGGGACGGATTCAGCTAACTATGGCTACACCTTC. Translating it yields CSAPGTDSANYGYTF.

V usage is TRBV29-1 and J usage is TRBJ1-1; the D gene is possibly TRBD1 (5 bases). Germline CDR1 is SQVTM and CDR2 is ANQGSEA. This CDR3 has 11 amino acids. Trimming pared 6 bases from V and 7 bases from J, leaving 12 bases between. CDR3 nucleotide sequence: TGCAGCGTCCCAGGGTTGGGTGAAGCTTTCTTT. This sequence encodes CSVPGLGEAFF.

This rearrangement joins TRBV6-5 to TRBJ1-6; unclear D gene. V lost 4 bases and J 0 bases, leaving 7 bases between the germline ends. Germline CDR1 is MNHEY and CDR2 is SVGAGI. This CDR3 region has 15 residues. The CDR3 nucleotides read TGTGCCAGCAGTTTGTACAGCTCCTATAATTCACCCCTCCACTTT. Translated, it gives CASSLYSSYNSPLHF.

This clonotype was detected many times. The gene calls are TRBV7-2 and TRBJ2-5; D is possibly TRBD2 (6 bases). From germline, CDR1 is SGHTA and CDR2 FQGNSA. V shed 5 bases and J shed 3 bases, with 13 bases lying between them. The CDR3 spans 14 residues. The CDR3 loop is CASSLLSGEETQYF. The CDR3 nucleotides read TGTGCCAGCAGCCTACTTAGCGGTGAAGAGACCCAGTACTTC. Variable domain in full (rest from reference TRBV7-2 and TRBJ2-5): GAGVSQSPSNKVTEKGKDVELRCDPISGHTALYWYRQSLGQGLEFLIYFQGNSAPDKSGLPSDRFSAERTGGSVSTLTIQRTQQEDSAVYLCASSLLSGEETQYFGPGTRLLVL.

Only a few counts were recorded for this clonotype. The chain couples TRBV27 to TRBJ2-5, with 7 bases aligning to TRBD1. The trim removed 2 bases at V and 11 bases at J, leaving 17 bases unmatched. The germline gives CDR1 MNHEY, CDR2 SMNVEV (reference sequence). The CDR3 spans 16 residues. This CDR3 is CASSLPTGLELGKQYF. DNA of the CDR3: TGTGCCAGCAGTTTACCGACAGGGTTGGAACTAGGAAAACAGTACTTC.

This clonotype was seen a few times. The chain is built from TRBV5-8 and TRBJ2-7; 9 bases are shared with TRBD1. From germline, CDR1 is SGHTS and CDR2 YDEGEE. The CDR3 sequence is 17 residues long. J gave up 4 bases and V 4 bases, and 15 bases lay outside the gene matches. The CDR3 region has the DNA TGTGCCAGCAGCCCTTGGTTAACCGGGACAGGGAGGTACGAGCAGTACTTC. This sequence encodes CASSPWLTGTGRYEQYF.

The rearrangement links TRBV24-1 to TRBJ2-1, with 10 bases identical to TRBD2. In germline, CDR1 is KGHDR, CDR2 SFDVKD. The CDR3 is 17 residues long. V was pared by 6 bases and J by 5 bases, with 12 bases of the junction left unmatched. The CDR3 DNA sequence: TGTGCCACCAGTAACTCCCGATCTAGCGGGGGAAACAATGAGCAGTTCTTC. Translating gives CATSNSRSSGGNNEQFF.

Only one count was recorded for this clonotype. V gene TRBV9 combines with J gene TRBJ2-3, with D possibly TRBD2 on 6 matching bases. Trimming took off 0 bases at V and 3 bases at J, with 14 bases between the two ends. From germline, CDR1 is SGDLS and CDR2 YYNGEE. This CDR3 region has 16 residues. The CDR3 region is CASSVEGGAGTDTQYF. The CDR3 DNA reads as TGTGCCAGCAGCGTAGAAGGAGGGGCCGGGACAGATACGCAGTATTTT.

The chain employs TRBV7-2 and TRBJ2-5; no reliable D call. This CDR3 comprises 16 residues. Germline CDR1 SGHTA, CDR2 FQGNSA. The V gene lost 1 base and the J gene lost 4 bases, with 16 bases spanning the gap. The CDR3 nucleotides read TGTGCCAGCAGCTTAGTTAGGGTATCAGTGGGAGAGACCCAGTACTTC. Translation gives CASSLVRVSVGETQYF.

A note on this clonotype: A much larger clone differs by one base, so this may be a read error. The chain has TRBV20-1 and TRBJ1-1, with TRBD1 as a possible D gene (5 bases). The germline V and J ends were trimmed by 4 bases and 1 base, with 13 bases remaining between them. CDR3 length: 14 amino acids. The germline V gene has CDR1 DFQATT and CDR2 SNEGSKA (reference sequence). CDR3 sequence (DNA): TGCAGTGCTACTGACTCGCAGGGGAACACTGAAGCTTTCTTT. Translation gives CSATDSQGNTEAFF.

The genes are TRBV5-1 and TRBJ2-6, with D possibly being TRBD1 (6 bases). There are 19 residues in the CDR3. The V gene's germline CDR1 is SGHRS and CDR2 YFSETQ. The V gene lost 4 bases and the J gene lost 3 bases, with 23 bases spanning the gap. In nucleotides, the CDR3 is TGCGCCAGCAGCGGAACAGGGTCCGAGCTTGTAGGTGGGGCCAACGTCCTGACTTTC. Its protein is CASSGTGSELVGGANVLTF.

The V gene is TRBV28, the J gene TRBJ1-6; 9 positions agree with TRBD1. V was pared by 5 bases and J by 4 bases, with 9 bases of the junction left unmatched. The CDR3 spans 17 residues. Germline V gene data show CDR1 as MDHEN and CDR2 as SYDVKM. The CDR3: CASSASTGGGYNSPLHF. In DNA form, the CDR3 reads TGTGCCAGCAGTGCCTCAACAGGGGGCGGGTATAATTCACCCCTCCACTTT. Full variable domain (missing parts from reference TRBV28 and TRBJ1-6): DVKVTQSSRYLVKRTGEKVFLECVQDMDHENMFWYRQDPGLGLRLIYFSYDVKMKEKGDIPEGYSVSREKKERFSLILESASTNQTSMYLCASSASTGGGYNSPLHFGNGTRLTVT.

The V gene is TRBV20-1, the J gene TRBJ2-5; TRBD2 is a possible D gene (5 bases). The J call could be wrong; TRBJ2-7 is a better fit for the DNA end. Germline V gene lookup returns CDR1 DFQATT and CDR2 SNEGSKA (reference sequence). The CDR3 has 12 amino acids. The CDR3 nucleotides are TGCAGTGCTAGTCCTTGGGAGTTCGAGCAGTACTTC. Translating it yields CSASPWEFEQYF.

This clonotype was found a few times. V and J are TRBV7-9 and TRBJ1-6; D is undetermined. Germline V gene lookup returns CDR1 SEHNR and CDR2 FQNEAQ (reference sequence). The CDR3 extends over 17 amino acids. Trimming cost V 2 bases and J 0 bases, with 11 bases left between them. The DNA of the CDR3 is TGTGCCAGCAGCTTATTTGGATCGAGCTCCTATAATTCACCCCTCCACTTT. Encoded protein: CASSLFGSSSYNSPLHF.

This sequence joins TRBV5-1 and TRBJ1-2; D unclear. Germline loops: CDR1 SGHRS, CDR2 YFSETQ. V was clipped by 2 bases and J by 5 bases, with 10 bases between them. The CDR3 sequence is 13 residues long. CDR3 sequence reads: CASSFTDTYGYTF. The CDR3 nucleotides are TGCGCCAGCAGCTTCACGGATACTTATGGCTACACCTTC.

This chain links TRBV2 with TRBJ1-4; no clear D. Trimming shortened V by 3 bases and J by 6 bases, and 11 bases separated the two germline ends. The CDR3 runs to 14 residues. Germline V lookup: CDR1 SNHLY, CDR2 FYNNEI. CDR3 DNA sequence: TGTGCCAGCAGTGACGGAGGCACCGATGAAAAACTGTTTTTT. It translates to CASSDGGTDEKLFF.

The V gene is TRBV29-1, the J gene TRBJ2-3, with D maybe TRBD2 (5 bases). The V gene's germline CDR1 is SQVTM and CDR2 ANQGSEA. Trimming cost V 7 bases and J 7 bases, with 15 bases left between them. The CDR3 totals 12 residues. CDR3 sequence (DNA): TGCAGCGCCCCGCGAAGCGGCTATACGCAGTATTTT. It yields the protein CSAPRSGYTQYF.

The chain employs TRBV5-1 and TRBJ2-1; D is uncertain. The CDR3 consists of 18 residues. Germline-derived CDR1 and CDR2 are SGHRS and YFSETQ. Trimming took off 0 bases at V and 0 bases at J, with 16 bases between the two ends. CDR3 coding DNA: TGCGCCAGCAGCTTGGCCTTCTTGGCTACGAGCTCCTACAATGAGCAGTTCTTC. As protein: CASSLAFLATSSYNEQFF.

The chain couples TRBV20-1 to TRBJ2-3; no definite D call. CDR1 is DFQATT, CDR2 SNEGSKA, per germline (reference sequence). This CDR3 spans 12 amino acids. Trimming took off 4 bases at V and 4 bases at J, with 9 bases between the two ends. The CDR3 nucleotides are TGCAGTGCTAAGTTTGGGGCAGATACGCAGTATTTT. Translation gives CSAKFGADTQYF.

The chain joins TRBV20-1 to TRBJ2-5; weak D call: TRBD2 (5 bases). Looked up from germline, CDR1 is DFQATT and CDR2 is SNEGSKA (reference sequence). CDR3 length equals 15 residues. Trimming pared 0 bases from V and 11 bases from J, leaving 22 bases between. As DNA, the CDR3 is TGCAGTGCTAGAGATCAAGGGAGTATCAACAATGAGCAGTACTTC. Translated, it gives CSARDQGSINNEQYF.

This chain connects TRBV6-5 to TRBJ1-2; D remains ambiguous. The CDR3 has 15 residues. Trimming pared 0 bases from V and 9 bases from J, leaving 17 bases between. Germline CDR1 MNHEY, CDR2 SVGAGI. The CDR3 nucleotides are TGTGCCAGCAGTTACTCCAACGGACGTCCAGAAAGCTACACCTTC. Translating gives CASSYSNGRPESYTF.

The rearrangement joins TRBV25-1 to TRBJ1-5, with D perhaps matching TRBD1 (5 bases). In germline, CDR1 is MGHDK, CDR2 SYGVNS. The V gene lost 2 bases and the J gene lost 1 base, with 12 bases spanning the gap. This CDR3 region has 16 residues. The CDR3 DNA reads TGTGCCAGCAGTGAACCGGGGGGTTCGAGCAATCAGCCCCAGCATTTT. Encoded protein: CASSEPGGSSNQPQHF.

This clonotype was counted a few times. V usage is TRBV28 and J usage is TRBJ2-6, with D perhaps assigned TRBD1 or TRBD2 (5 bases each). Germline V gene sequence: CDR1 MDHEN, CDR2 SYDVKM. The CDR3 runs to 18 residues. V was shortened by 4 bases and J by 0 bases, with 16 bases between the two germline ends. This CDR3 is CASSSHGGAFSGANVLTF. The DNA for the CDR3 is TGTGCCAGCAGTTCCCATGGGGGAGCGTTCTCTGGGGCCAACGTCCTGACTTTC.

This sequence joins TRBV6-6 and TRBJ1-2, with 9 bases identical to TRBD1. Germline V lookup: CDR1 MNHNY, CDR2 SVGAGI (reference sequence). Trimming removed 7 bases from V and 7 bases from J; junction bases left unmatched: 10. This CDR3 region has 14 residues. CDR3 DNA sequence: TGTGCCAGCATGTCGGGACAGGGTATAGGTGGCTACACCTTC. Amino acid sequence: CASMSGQGIGGYTF.

Points on this clonotype: Compared with germline, one end of the junction differs, possibly owing to a read error. This chain uses TRBV12-5 with TRBJ2-3; 13 nucleotides line up with TRBD2. Germline lookup yields CDR1 LGHNT and CDR2 FRNRAP. The CDR3 is 16 residues long. CDR3 loop: CDSGRTSGGLTDTQYF. The CDR3 DNA follows: TGTGATAGTGGCCGGACTAGCGGGGGCCTCACAGATACGCAGTATTTT.

V gene TRBV7-8 combines with J gene TRBJ2-1; 7 bases align to TRBD1. Germline CDR1 is SGHVS and CDR2 is FQNEAQ. The CDR3 length is 16 residues. The V and J ends lost 4 bases and 2 bases, in that order; junction bases with no gene match: 8. The CDR3 DNA reads TGTGCCAGCAGCTACCAGACCGGGACAGCCTACAATGAGCAGTTCTTC. Encoded protein: CASSYQTGTAYNEQFF.

In its sample, this clonotype was seen many times. A junction boundary mismatches the germline segment, possibly from a read error. V usage is TRBV6-1 and J usage is TRBJ1-1; D uncertain. The CDR3 sequence is 13 residues long. Germline CDR1 is MNHNS and CDR2 is SASEGT. The CDR3 reads CASSDSVYTEAFF. The CDR3 coding sequence is TGTGCCAGCAGTGATTCAGTGTACACAGAAGCTTTCTTT.

The chain combines TRBV29-1 with TRBJ2-5; D unresolved. V was pared by 1 base and J by 6 bases, with 9 bases between. CDR3 length equals 12 residues. Germline CDR1 SQVTM, CDR2 ANQGSEA. The CDR3 DNA reads as TGCAGCGTTGAAGGACGTGGGCAGACCCAGTACTTC. This encodes CSVEGRGQTQYF.